The rows below give T cell receptor beta chains drawn from one sample of a study of OX40 agonist ivuxolimab in advanced cancers. Repertoires were generated with immunoSEQ multiplex PCR, while TCRdb's copy carries only in-frame clones and drops some. The sample has about 92,000 clones, roughly 90% seen once. Sequenced material: CD4+ or CD8+ T cells sorted from blood, taken in a trial of the OX40 agonist ivuxolimab. These receptors came from an adult with an advanced solid tumor such as melanoma, head and neck, liver or kidney cancer. Both conserved end residues are part of each CDR3. The D gene is left open where the match is weak. Only part of the rows carry a size: once, few, many, or a class if the clone is expanded.

-,TRBV18,-,TRBJ2-7,14,CASSPRSLGYEQYF,TGTGCCAGCTCACCACGGAGTTTGGGCTACGAGCAGTACTTC
-,TRBV28,-,TRBJ1-1,15,CASSPPGVPGTEAFF,TGTGCCAGCAGTCCACCCGGGGTCCCGGGCACTGAAGCTTTCTTT
-,TRBV29-1,-,TRBJ1-1,13,CSVGDFRNTEAFF,TGCAGCGTTGGTGACTTTAGAAACACTGAAGCTTTCTTT
-,TRBV6-5,-,TRBJ1-5,14,CASSLAQGGQPQHF,TGTGCCAGCAGTTTGGCCCAGGGTGGTCAGCCCCAGCATTTT
-,TRBV27,TRBD2,TRBJ2-3,16,CASSSRGGDSTDTQYF,TGTGCCAGCAGTTCCCGGGGGGGCGACTCCACAGATACGCAGTATTTT
-,TRBV5-1,-,TRBJ2-1,16,CASSLVGQGKGDEQFF,TGCGCCAGCAGCTTGGTAGGTCAGGGGAAAGGCGATGAGCAGTTCTTC
-,TRBV4-3,-,TRBJ2-5,15,CASSQDARLGETQYF,TGCGCCAGCAGCCAAGATGCGCGGCTAGGGGAGACCCAGTACTTC
once,TRBV7-2,TRBD2,TRBJ2-3,16,CASSWGGSGSTDTQYF,TGTGCCAGCAGCTGGGGGGGTAGCGGGAGCACAGATACGCAGTATTTT
-,TRBV11-2,TRBD1,TRBJ2-1,13,CATVTGVYNEQFF,TGTGCCACCGTCACAGGGGTGTACAATGAGCAGTTCTTC
-,TRBV6-5,-,TRBJ1-2,16,CASSYSMGGGPWGYTF,TGTGCCAGCAGTTACTCGATGGGAGGGGGACCATGGGGCTACACCTTC
once,TRBV9,-,TRBJ1-6,17,CASSSPAGLSWGSPLHF,TGTGCCAGCAGCTCACCTGCGGGACTTTCCTGGGGTTCACCCCTCCACTTT
-,TRBV7-7,TRBD1,TRBJ2-1,14,CASSPTGQGSEQFF,TGTGCCAGCAGCCCCACGGGACAGGGCAGTGAGCAGTTCTTC
once,TRBV7-9,TRBD2,TRBJ2-7,17,CASSRTPSGPSSYEQYF,TGTGCCAGCAGCCGAACACCTAGCGGGCCCAGCTCCTACGAGCAGTACTTC
-,TRBV4-1,TRBD2,TRBJ2-5,17,CASSQDQLAGVGETQYF,TGCGCCAGCAGCCAAGATCAACTAGCGGGAGTGGGAGAGACCCAGTACTTC
-,TRBV21-1,-,TRBJ2-7,15,CASTKRDGEGREQYF,TGTGCCAGCACCAAGAGGGACGGAGAAGGTCGCGAGCAGTACTTC
-,TRBV7-2,TRBD2,TRBJ2-3,17,CASSLAPSGGSTDTQYF,TGTGCCAGCAGCTTAGCGCCTAGCGGGGGAAGCACAGATACGCAGTATTTT
-,TRBV11-2,-,TRBJ1-2,14,CASSLGPANYGYTF,TGTGCCAGCAGCTTAGGCCCAGCGAACTATGGCTACACCTTC
-,TRBV5-1,-,TRBJ2-5,14,CASSLVGEWETQYF,TGCGCCAGCAGCTTGGTCGGGGAGTGGGAGACCCAGTACTTC
-,TRBV21-1,-,TRBJ2-7,14,CASSRPGTIHEQYF,TGTGCCAGCAGCAGACCCGGGACTATACACGAGCAGTACTTC
-,TRBV6-5,TRBD2,TRBJ2-3,15,CASSYLSGSTDTQYF,TGTGCCAGCAGTTACCTTAGCGGGAGCACAGATACGCAGTATTTT
few,TRBV11-1,-,TRBJ2-5,13,CASSLSHGETQYF,TGTGCCAGCAGCTTGAGTCACGGGGAGACCCAGTACTTC
-,TRBV5-6,-,TRBJ1-1,13,CASSRGQFTEAFF,TGTGCCAGCAGCCGAGGACAGTTCACTGAAGCTTTCTTT
-,TRBV14,-,TRBJ2-3,16,CASSPVEYRYTDTQYF,TGTGCCAGCAGTCCCGTCGAGTATCGGTACACAGATACGCAGTATTTT
-,TRBV10-1,-,TRBJ2-3,15,CASQTREQARRTQYF,TGCGCCAGCCAGACCCGGGAGCAAGCCCGTAGGACGCAGTATTTT
-,TRBV7-9,-,TRBJ2-7,14,CASSLAGSSYEQYF,TGTGCCAGCAGCTTGGCTGGCTCCTCCTACGAGCAGTACTTC